This T cell receptor beta chain was profiled in a study of T cell responses to AZD1222 COVID-19 vaccine. The protocol was immunoSEQ multiplex PCR, while the TCRdb copy is restricted to in-frame clones and leaves out a portion. Among under 95,000 clones listed, around 91% were seen once. The CDR3 extends over 15 amino acids. Germline CDR1 is MNHEY and CDR2 is SVGAGI. V lost 6 bases and J lost 3; bases outside the gene matches: 8. The sequence came from an adult in good health. The chain uses TRBV6-5 and TRBJ2-7, with 10 bases that match TRBD1. The sample in question was peripheral blood, obtained on day 0 of AZD1222 vaccination. The CDR3 region has the DNA TGTGCCAGCAGCCGCCGGGACAGGGGTTTCTACGAGCAGTACTTC. This codes for CASSRRDRGFYEQYF.